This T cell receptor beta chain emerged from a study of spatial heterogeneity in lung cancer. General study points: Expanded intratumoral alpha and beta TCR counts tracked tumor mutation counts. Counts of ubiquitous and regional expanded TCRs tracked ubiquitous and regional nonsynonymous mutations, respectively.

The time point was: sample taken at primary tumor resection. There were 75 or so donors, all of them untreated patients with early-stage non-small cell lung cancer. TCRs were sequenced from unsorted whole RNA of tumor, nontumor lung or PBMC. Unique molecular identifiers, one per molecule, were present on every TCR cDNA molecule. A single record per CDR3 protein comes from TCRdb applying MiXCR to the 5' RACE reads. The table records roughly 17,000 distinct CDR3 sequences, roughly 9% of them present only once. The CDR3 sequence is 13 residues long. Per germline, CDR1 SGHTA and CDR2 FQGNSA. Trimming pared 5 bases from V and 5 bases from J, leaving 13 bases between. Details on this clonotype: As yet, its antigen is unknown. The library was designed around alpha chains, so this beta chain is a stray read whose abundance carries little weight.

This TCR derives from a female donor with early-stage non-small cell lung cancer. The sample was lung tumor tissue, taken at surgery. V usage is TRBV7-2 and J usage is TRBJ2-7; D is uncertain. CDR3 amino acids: CASSPRTVNEQYF. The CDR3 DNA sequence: TGTGCCAGCAGCCCACGGACGGTAAACGAGCAGTACTTC.